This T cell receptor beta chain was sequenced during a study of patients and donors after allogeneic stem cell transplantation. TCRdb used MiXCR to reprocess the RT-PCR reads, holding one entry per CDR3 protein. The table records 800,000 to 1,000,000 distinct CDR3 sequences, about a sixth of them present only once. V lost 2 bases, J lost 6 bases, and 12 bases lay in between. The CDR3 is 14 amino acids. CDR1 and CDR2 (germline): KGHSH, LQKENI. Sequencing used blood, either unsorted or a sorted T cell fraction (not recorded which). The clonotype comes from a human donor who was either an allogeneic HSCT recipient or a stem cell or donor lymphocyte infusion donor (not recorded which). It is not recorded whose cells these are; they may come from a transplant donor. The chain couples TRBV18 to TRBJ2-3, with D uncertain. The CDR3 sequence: CASSPIQFLDTQYF. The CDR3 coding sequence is TGTGCCAGCTCACCAATCCAATTTTTGGATACGCAGTATTTT.